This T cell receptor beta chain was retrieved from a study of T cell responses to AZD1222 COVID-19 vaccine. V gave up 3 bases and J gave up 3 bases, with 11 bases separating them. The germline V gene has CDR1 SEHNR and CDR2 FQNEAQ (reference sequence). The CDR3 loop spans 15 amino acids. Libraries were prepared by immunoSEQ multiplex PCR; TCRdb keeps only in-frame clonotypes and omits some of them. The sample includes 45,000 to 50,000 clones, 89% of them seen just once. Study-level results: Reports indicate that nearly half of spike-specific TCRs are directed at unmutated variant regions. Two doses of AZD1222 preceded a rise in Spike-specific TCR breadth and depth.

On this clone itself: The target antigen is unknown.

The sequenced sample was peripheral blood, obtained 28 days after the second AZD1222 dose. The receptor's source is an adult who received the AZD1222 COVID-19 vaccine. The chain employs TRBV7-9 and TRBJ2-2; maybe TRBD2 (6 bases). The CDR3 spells CASSFGGADTGELFF. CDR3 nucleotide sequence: TGTGCCAGCAGCTTTGGAGGGGCCGACACCGGGGAGCTGTTTTTT.